These T cell receptor beta chains were read from a single sample in a study of cytomegalovirus exposure and HLA in healthy donors. The method was immunoSEQ multiplex PCR; TCRdb's version includes in-frame clones alone and lacks a portion of them. Here the sample spans some 190,000 clones, 75% to 90% being singletons. Sequenced sample: PBMCs. The receptors originated from a young man in good health and CMV-seronegative. Each CDR3 is given with its conserved first and last residue. D genes are given only for firm matches. Some rows mark clone size as missing; the rest say once, few, many or name a class of expanded clone.

d_gene: NA; abundance: NA; j_gene: TRBJ2-1; v_gene: TRBV28; CDR3aa: CASSFVRGTFDEQFF; CDR3nt: TGTGCCAGCAGTTTTGTCAGGGGAACTTTCGATGAGCAGTTCTTC
d_gene: NA; abundance: NA; j_gene: TRBJ2-1; v_gene: TRBV28; CDR3aa: CASSMGTQRGYNEQFF; CDR3nt: TGTGCCAGCAGCATGGGGACACAGCGGGGTTACAATGAGCAGTTCTTC
d_gene: TRBD2; abundance: NA; j_gene: TRBJ2-7; v_gene: TRBV4-3; CDR3aa: CASSLGGGPTYEQYF; CDR3nt: TGCGCCAGCAGCCTGGGCGGGGGGCCTACCTACGAGCAGTACTTC
d_gene: NA; abundance: NA; j_gene: TRBJ2-5; v_gene: TRBV5-1; CDR3aa: CASSLGLVSRPQETQYF; CDR3nt: TGCGCCAGCAGCTTGGGACTAGTCTCCCGACCCCAAGAGACCCAGTACTTC
d_gene: NA; abundance: NA; j_gene: TRBJ2-3; v_gene: TRBV7-9; CDR3aa: CASSLAPGSGTQYF; CDR3nt: TGTGCCAGCAGCTTAGCGCCAGGGTCAGGTACGCAGTATTTT
d_gene: TRBD1; abundance: NA; j_gene: TRBJ1-2; v_gene: TRBV7-9; CDR3aa: CSSSLSSTRTGGFGYTF; CDR3nt: TGTTCCAGCAGCTTATCGTCAACCAGGACAGGGGGCTTCGGCTACACCTTC
d_gene: TRBD2; abundance: NA; j_gene: TRBJ2-1; v_gene: TRBV4-2; CDR3aa: CASRSGTTFYNEQFF; CDR3nt: TGTGCCAGCAGGAGCGGGACTACCTTCTACAATGAGCAGTTCTTC
d_gene: NA; abundance: NA; j_gene: TRBJ2-6; v_gene: TRBV2; CDR3aa: CASSESGGPYSGANVLTF; CDR3nt: TGTGCCAGCAGTGAATCAGGGGGGCCCTATTCTGGGGCCAACGTCCTGACTTTC
d_gene: NA; abundance: once; j_gene: TRBJ1-5; v_gene: TRBV28; CDR3aa: CASSFGQNSNQPQHF; CDR3nt: TGTGCCAGCAGTTTCGGACAGAACAGCAATCAGCCCCAGCATTTT
d_gene: TRBD1; abundance: NA; j_gene: TRBJ2-4; v_gene: TRBV19; CDR3aa: CASSVQGAKNIQYF; CDR3nt: TGTGCCAGTAGTGTACAGGGGGCCAAAAACATTCAGTACTTC
d_gene: NA; abundance: few; j_gene: TRBJ2-3; v_gene: TRBV7-2; CDR3aa: CASSFGGLRTDTQYF; CDR3nt: TGTGCCAGCAGCTTCGGAGGCCTACGCACAGATACGCAGTATTTT
d_gene: NA; abundance: NA; j_gene: TRBJ1-1; v_gene: TRBV18; CDR3aa: CATRSALNTEAFF; CDR3nt: TGTGCCACCCGTAGCGCCTTGAACACTGAAGCTTTCTTT
d_gene: NA; abundance: NA; j_gene: TRBJ2-6; v_gene: TRBV14; CDR3aa: CASSQSRDSGANVLTF; CDR3nt: TGTGCCAGCAGCCAAAGCAGGGACTCTGGGGCCAACGTCCTGACTTTC
d_gene: NA; abundance: once; j_gene: TRBJ1-1; v_gene: TRBV5-1; CDR3aa: CASSSRGSGEKLSAFF; CDR3nt: TGCGCCAGCAGCTCCCGCGGGTCGGGGGAAAAATTGTCGGCTTTCTTT
d_gene: NA; abundance: NA; j_gene: TRBJ2-2; v_gene: TRBV11-3; CDR3aa: CASSATSWGVNTGELFF; CDR3nt: TGTGCCAGCAGCGCAACCTCTTGGGGGGTGAACACCGGGGAGCTGTTTTTT
d_gene: TRBD2; abundance: NA; j_gene: TRBJ2-3; v_gene: TRBV7-2; CDR3aa: CASSLGGLAGELETQYF; CDR3nt: TGTGCCAGCAGCTTAGGGGGACTAGCGGGGGAGTTGGAAACGCAGTATTTT
d_gene: TRBD1; abundance: NA; j_gene: TRBJ1-5; v_gene: TRBV4-2; CDR3aa: CASSQVHRDRVGFGQPQHF; CDR3nt: TGTGCCAGCAGTCAAGTCCACCGGGACAGGGTCGGGTTTGGTCAGCCCCAGCATTTT
d_gene: NA; abundance: NA; j_gene: TRBJ1-3; v_gene: TRBV15; CDR3aa: CATREDIFARNTIYF; CDR3nt: TGTGCCACCAGAGAGGACATTTTTGCCCGAAACACCATATATTTT
d_gene: NA; abundance: NA; j_gene: TRBJ2-4; v_gene: TRBV19; CDR3aa: CASSKTSVQGGNIQYF; CDR3nt: TGTGCCAGTAGTAAAACATCAGTACAGGGTGGCAACATTCAGTACTTC
d_gene: TRBD2; abundance: NA; j_gene: TRBJ2-3; v_gene: TRBV6-6; CDR3aa: CASSTFSGGADTQYF; CDR3nt: TGTGCCAGCAGTACCTTTAGCGGGGGGGCAGATACGCAGTATTTT
d_gene: TRBD1; abundance: NA; j_gene: TRBJ1-4; v_gene: TRBV7-9; CDR3aa: CASSTRDRANEKLFF; CDR3nt: TGTGCCAGCAGCACCAGGGACAGGGCTAATGAAAAACTGTTTTTT
d_gene: NA; abundance: NA; j_gene: TRBJ1-5; v_gene: TRBV27; CDR3aa: CASRRTASNSNQPQHF; CDR3nt: TGTGCCAGCAGACGGACAGCCTCAAATAGCAATCAGCCCCAGCATTTT
d_gene: TRBD1; abundance: NA; j_gene: TRBJ1-6; v_gene: TRBV28; CDR3aa: CASSRDRVLNSPLHF; CDR3nt: TGTGCCAGCAGCCGGGACAGGGTCCTGAATTCACCCCTCCACTTT
d_gene: TRBD1; abundance: once; j_gene: TRBJ2-7; v_gene: TRBV11-3; CDR3aa: CASSPGQAYEQYF; CDR3nt: TGTGCCAGCAGCCCCGGACAGGCCTACGAGCAGTACTTC
d_gene: TRBD2; abundance: NA; j_gene: TRBJ2-7; v_gene: TRBV11-2; CDR3aa: CASSPPSGGKHSYEQYF; CDR3nt: TGTGCCAGCAGCCCCCCTAGCGGGGGAAAACACTCCTACGAGCAGTACTTC
d_gene: TRBD2; abundance: NA; j_gene: TRBJ2-2; v_gene: TRBV7-9; CDR3aa: CASSLPIRLAGAGELFF; CDR3nt: TGTGCCAGCAGCTTACCTATCAGACTAGCGGGCGCCGGGGAGCTGTTTTTT
d_gene: TRBD2; abundance: NA; j_gene: TRBJ2-5; v_gene: TRBV14; CDR3aa: CASSQGEGPTNEETQYF; CDR3nt: TGTGCCAGCAGCCAAGGGGAGGGGCCTACTAACGAAGAGACCCAGTACTTC
d_gene: TRBD1; abundance: NA; j_gene: TRBJ2-5; v_gene: TRBV29-1; CDR3aa: CSVDRGRRETQYF; CDR3nt: TGCAGCGTGGACAGGGGGCGCAGGGAGACCCAGTACTTC
d_gene: NA; abundance: NA; j_gene: TRBJ2-7; v_gene: TRBV18; CDR3aa: CASSPKRGAYEQYF; CDR3nt: TGTGCCAGCTCACCCAAACGGGGAGCCTACGAGCAGTACTTC
d_gene: TRBD2; abundance: NA; j_gene: TRBJ2-2; v_gene: TRBV5-1; CDR3aa: CASSLGLAANTGELFF; CDR3nt: TGCGCCAGCAGCTTGGGACTAGCGGCGAACACCGGGGAGCTGTTTTTT
d_gene: TRBD1; abundance: NA; j_gene: TRBJ1-1; v_gene: TRBV6-5; CDR3aa: CASSSQGAGGGTEAFF; CDR3nt: TGTGCCAGCAGTTCGCAGGGGGCCGGGGGAGGCACTGAAGCTTTCTTT
d_gene: NA; abundance: NA; j_gene: TRBJ1-4; v_gene: TRBV4-1; CDR3aa: CASSQEPGFYVKLFF; CDR3nt: TGCGCCAGCAGCCAAGAGCCAGGGTTTTATGTAAAACTGTTTTTT
d_gene: TRBD1; abundance: NA; j_gene: TRBJ1-5; v_gene: TRBV28; CDR3aa: CASSSPSFDRGRQPQHF; CDR3nt: TGTGCCAGCAGTTCCCCATCCTTCGACAGGGGGCGTCAGCCCCAGCATTTT
d_gene: NA; abundance: NA; j_gene: TRBJ2-7; v_gene: TRBV25-1; CDR3aa: CASKLDYEQYF; CDR3nt: TGTGCCAGCAAGCTAGACTACGAGCAGTACTTC
d_gene: NA; abundance: NA; j_gene: TRBJ2-1; v_gene: TRBV6-1; CDR3aa: CASEVRPGDKQFF; CDR3nt: TGTGCCAGCGAAGTACGCCCCGGGGACAAGCAGTTCTTC
d_gene: TRBD2; abundance: NA; j_gene: TRBJ2-3; v_gene: TRBV7-2; CDR3aa: CASSLEPRTSRDTQYF; CDR3nt: TGTGCCAGCAGCTTAGAACCGCGGACTAGCCGGGATACGCAGTATTTT
d_gene: NA; abundance: NA; j_gene: TRBJ2-1; v_gene: TRBV15; CDR3aa: CATSSSRGPHNEQFF; CDR3nt: TGTGCCACCAGCAGCTCTAGAGGCCCGCACAATGAGCAGTTCTTC
d_gene: NA; abundance: NA; j_gene: TRBJ2-7; v_gene: TRBV19; CDR3aa: CASSIVGGNSYEQYF; CDR3nt: TGTGCCAGTAGTATAGTAGGGGGAAACTCCTACGAGCAGTACTTC
d_gene: TRBD1; abundance: NA; j_gene: TRBJ1-1; v_gene: TRBV10-3; CDR3aa: CAINAGTGSEAFF; CDR3nt: TGTGCCATCAATGCCGGGACAGGGTCCGAAGCTTTCTTT
d_gene: NA; abundance: NA; j_gene: TRBJ1-6; v_gene: TRBV1; CDR3aa: CTSSHGHRPYNSPLHF; CDR3nt: TGCACCAGCAGCCATGGACACAGACCCTATAATTCACCCCTCCACTTT
d_gene: TRBD2; abundance: NA; j_gene: TRBJ2-1; v_gene: TRBV14; CDR3aa: CASSHRTSGGWVNEQFF; CDR3nt: TGTGCCAGCAGCCACCGGACTAGCGGGGGGTGGGTGAATGAGCAGTTCTTC